This TCR beta chain was captured in a study of follicular helper T cells after annual influenza vaccination. The CDR3 is made up of 19 amino acids. Germline V gene lookup returns CDR1 MGHRA and CDR2 YSYEKL. V shed 0 bases, J shed 4 bases, and the junction held 13 bases outside the gene matches. The table came from immunoSEQ multiplex PCR; TCRdb's copy has only in-frame clones and leaves some out. This repertoire shows some 4,000 clones, more than 75% found once; its top ten account for around 0.95%. Time point here: 2015-2016 season, 7 days after influenza vaccination. This sequence joins TRBV4-1 and TRBJ2-1; TRBD2 matches at 9 bases. The sample was CXCR5+ CD38- circulating T follicular helper cells from blood, taken 7 days after influenza vaccination. Subset denoted: circulating Tfh, non-naive CD4+CXCR5+PD-1+ (ICOS+CD38+ or ICOS-CD38-). The TCR comes from an adult who received the influenza vaccine. The CDR3 protein is CASSQDYLPSSGAYNEQFF. The CDR3, as DNA: TGCGCCAGCAGCCAAGATTATTTGCCTTCTAGCGGGGCTTACAATGAGCAGTTCTTC.